This TCR beta chain derives from a study of siplizumab effects on memory and regulatory T cells. This CDR3 region has 16 residues. Germline V gene sequence: CDR1 MNHEY, CDR2 SVGAGI. V lost 2 bases, J lost 6 bases, and 12 bases stayed unmatched. Each sample had around 9.1 x 10^4 TCR templates assayed. Using immunoSEQ multiplex PCR, the repertoire was profiled, and TCRdb retains in-frame clones only, with some absent. The sample has more than 75,000 clones, 96% seen once. Sequenced input: naive CD4+ T cells sorted from blood. The sequence was collected from a human donor in good health. This chain joins TRBV6-5 and TRBJ2-7; TRBD1 matches 8 bases. DNA of the CDR3: TGTGCCAGCAGTTACACAGTAGGGGCAGGGGGCGTCGAGCAGTACTTC. It encodes CASSYTVGAGGVEQYF.